This TCR beta chain was observed in a study of blood T cells in healthy people across ages. A second about 7 to 12 cycle PCR used barcoded and J-beta primers. TCRdb redid the calling of the 5' RACE reads with MiXCR, one entry per CDR3 protein. This table holds about 1.8 million distinct CDR3 sequences, 49% found once. Trimming removed 7 bases from V and 2 bases from J, with 13 bases in between. CDR1 and CDR2 from the germline V gene are SGHAT and FQNNGV. The length of the CDR3 is 14 residues. The receptor's source is a woman between 40 and 50 years old in good health. The sequencing input was blood. This chain connects TRBV11-2 to TRBJ2-3; D could derive from TRBD1 or TRBD2 (5 bases each). CDR3 DNA sequence: TGTGCCAGCACCGTTGGGACCGCCACAGATACGCAGTATTTT. Translation gives CASTVGTATDTQYF.